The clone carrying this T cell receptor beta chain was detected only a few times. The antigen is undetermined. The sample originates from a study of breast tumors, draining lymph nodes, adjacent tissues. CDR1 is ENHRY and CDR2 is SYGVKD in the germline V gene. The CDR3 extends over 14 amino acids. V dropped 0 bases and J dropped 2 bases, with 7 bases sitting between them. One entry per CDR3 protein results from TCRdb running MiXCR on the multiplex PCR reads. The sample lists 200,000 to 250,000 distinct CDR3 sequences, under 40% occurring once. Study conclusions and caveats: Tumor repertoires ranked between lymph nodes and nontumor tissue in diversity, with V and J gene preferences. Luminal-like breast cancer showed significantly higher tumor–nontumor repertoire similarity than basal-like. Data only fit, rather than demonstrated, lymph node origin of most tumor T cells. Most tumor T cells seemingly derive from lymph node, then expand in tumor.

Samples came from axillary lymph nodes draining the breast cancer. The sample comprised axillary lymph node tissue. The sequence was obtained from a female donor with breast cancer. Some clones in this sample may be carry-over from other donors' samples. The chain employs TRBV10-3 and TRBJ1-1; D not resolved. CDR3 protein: CAISESGSNTEAFF. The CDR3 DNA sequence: TGTGCCATCAGTGAGTCCGGGTCCAACACTGAAGCTTTCTTT.